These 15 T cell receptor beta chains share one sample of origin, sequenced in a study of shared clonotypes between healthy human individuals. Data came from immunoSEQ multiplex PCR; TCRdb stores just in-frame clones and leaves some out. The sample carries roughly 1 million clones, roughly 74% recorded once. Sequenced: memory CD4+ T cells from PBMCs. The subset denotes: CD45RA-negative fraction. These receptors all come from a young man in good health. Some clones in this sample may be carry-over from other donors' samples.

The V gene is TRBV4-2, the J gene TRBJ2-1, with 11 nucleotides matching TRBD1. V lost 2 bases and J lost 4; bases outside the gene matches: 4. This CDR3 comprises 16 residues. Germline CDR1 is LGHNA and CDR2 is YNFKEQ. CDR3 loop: CASSQQGTGGYNEQFF. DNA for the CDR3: TGTGCCAGCAGCCAACAAGGGACAGGGGGTTACAATGAGCAGTTCTTC.

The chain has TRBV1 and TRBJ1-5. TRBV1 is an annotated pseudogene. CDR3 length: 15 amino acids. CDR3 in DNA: TGCACCAGCAGCCCCCTAGGGCCCGGCCGTCAGCCCCAGCATTTT. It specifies CTSSPLGPGRQPQHF.

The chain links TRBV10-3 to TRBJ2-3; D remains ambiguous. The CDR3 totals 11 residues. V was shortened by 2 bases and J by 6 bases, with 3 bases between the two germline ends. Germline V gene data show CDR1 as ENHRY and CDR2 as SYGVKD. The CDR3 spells CAISEADTQYF. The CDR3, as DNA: TGTGCCATCAGTGAGGCGGATACGCAGTATTTT.

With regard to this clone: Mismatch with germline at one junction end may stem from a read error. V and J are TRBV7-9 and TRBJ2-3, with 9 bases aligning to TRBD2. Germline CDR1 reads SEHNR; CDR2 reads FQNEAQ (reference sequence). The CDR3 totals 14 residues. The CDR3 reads CASSQGLAADSQYF. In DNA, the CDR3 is TGTGCCAGCAGCCAGGGACTAGCTGCAGATTCGCAGTATTTT.

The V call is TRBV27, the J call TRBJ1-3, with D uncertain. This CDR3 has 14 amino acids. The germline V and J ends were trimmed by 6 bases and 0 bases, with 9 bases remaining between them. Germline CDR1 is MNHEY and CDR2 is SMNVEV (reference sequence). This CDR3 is CASSPWVSGNTIYF. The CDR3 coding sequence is TGTGCCAGCAGCCCCTGGGTCTCTGGAAACACCATATATTTT.

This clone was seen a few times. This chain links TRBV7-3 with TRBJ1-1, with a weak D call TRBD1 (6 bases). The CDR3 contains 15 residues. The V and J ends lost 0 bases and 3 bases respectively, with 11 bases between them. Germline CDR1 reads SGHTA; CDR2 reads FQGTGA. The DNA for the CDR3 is TGTGCCAGCAGCTTAACGGGCAGGGGATACACTGAAGCTTTCTTT. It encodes CASSLTGRGYTEAFF.

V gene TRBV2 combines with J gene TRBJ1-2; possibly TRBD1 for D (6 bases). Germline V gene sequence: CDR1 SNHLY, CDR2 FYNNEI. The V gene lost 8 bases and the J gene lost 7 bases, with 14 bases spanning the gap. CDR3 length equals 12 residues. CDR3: CASGGRGLGYTF. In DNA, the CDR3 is TGTGCCAGCGGGGGCAGGGGCCTTGGCTACACCTTC.

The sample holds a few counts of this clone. CDR3 amino acids: CASSLAAPGTEAFF. DNA of the CDR3: TGTGCCAGCAGCTTAGCGGCGCCTGGAACTGAAGCTTTCTTT. The rearrangement uses TRBV7-6 and TRBJ1-1; D not resolved. The CDR3 sequence is 14 residues long. The germline V gene has CDR1 SGHVS and CDR2 FNYEAQ. The germline V and J ends were trimmed by 0 bases and 5 bases, with 10 bases remaining between them.

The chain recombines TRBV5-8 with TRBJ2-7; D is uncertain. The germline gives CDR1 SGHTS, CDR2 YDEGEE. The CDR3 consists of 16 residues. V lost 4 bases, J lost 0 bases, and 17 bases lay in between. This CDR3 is CASSPESGRSSYEQYF. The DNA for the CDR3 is TGTGCCAGCAGCCCTGAGTCAGGCCGAAGCTCCTACGAGCAGTACTTC.

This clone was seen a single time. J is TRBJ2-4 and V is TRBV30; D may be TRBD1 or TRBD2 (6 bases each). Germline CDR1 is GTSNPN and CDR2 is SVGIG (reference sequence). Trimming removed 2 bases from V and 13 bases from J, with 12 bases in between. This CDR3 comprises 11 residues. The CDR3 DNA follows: TGTGCCTGGAGTCCTGGGGGGCCCCAGTACTTC. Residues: CAWSPGGPQYF.

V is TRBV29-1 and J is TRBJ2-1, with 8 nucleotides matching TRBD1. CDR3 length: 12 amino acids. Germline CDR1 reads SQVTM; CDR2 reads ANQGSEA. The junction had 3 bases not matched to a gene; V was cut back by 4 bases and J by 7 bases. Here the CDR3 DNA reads TGCAGCGTTGTTGGGACAGGTAATGAGCAGTTCTTC. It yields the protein CSVVGTGNEQFF.

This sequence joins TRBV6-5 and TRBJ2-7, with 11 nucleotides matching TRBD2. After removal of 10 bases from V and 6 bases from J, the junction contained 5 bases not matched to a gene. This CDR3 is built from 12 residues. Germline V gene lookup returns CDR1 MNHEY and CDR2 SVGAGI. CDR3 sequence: CATCGTSGEQYF. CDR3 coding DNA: TGTGCCACCTGCGGGACTAGCGGCGAGCAGTACTTC.

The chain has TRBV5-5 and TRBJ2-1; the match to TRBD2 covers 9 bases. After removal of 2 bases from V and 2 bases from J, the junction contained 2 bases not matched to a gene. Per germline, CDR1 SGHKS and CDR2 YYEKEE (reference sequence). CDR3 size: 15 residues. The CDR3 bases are TGTGCCAGCAGCTTCGGCGGGAGGGCCTACAATGAGCAGTTCTTC. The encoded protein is CASSFGGRAYNEQFF. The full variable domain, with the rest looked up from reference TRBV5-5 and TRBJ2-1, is DAGVTQSPTHLIKTRGQQVTLRCSPISGHKSVSWYQQVLGQGPQFIFQYYEKEERGRGNFPDRFSARQFPNYSSELNVNALLLGDSALYLCASSFGGRAYNEQFFGPGTRLTVL.

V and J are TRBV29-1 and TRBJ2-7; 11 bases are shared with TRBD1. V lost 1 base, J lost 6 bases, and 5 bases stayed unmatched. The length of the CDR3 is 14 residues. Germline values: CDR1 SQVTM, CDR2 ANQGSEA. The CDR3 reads CSVEVGQGVSEQYF. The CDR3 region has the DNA TGCAGCGTTGAAGTGGGACAGGGGGTGAGCGAGCAGTACTTC.

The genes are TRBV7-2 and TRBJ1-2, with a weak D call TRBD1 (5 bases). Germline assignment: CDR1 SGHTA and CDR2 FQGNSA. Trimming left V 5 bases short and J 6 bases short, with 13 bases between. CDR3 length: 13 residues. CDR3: CASSPGTWHGYTF. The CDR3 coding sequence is TGTGCCAGCAGCCCGGGGACCTGGCATGGCTACACCTTC. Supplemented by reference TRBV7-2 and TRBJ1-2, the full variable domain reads GAGVSQSPSNKVTEKGKDVELRCDPISGHTALYWYRQSLGQGLEFLIYFQGNSAPDKSGLPSDRFSAERTGGSVSTLTIQRTQQEDSAVYLCASSPGTWHGYTFGSGTRLTVV.